This T cell receptor (beta chain) was profiled in a study of blood T cell repertoires in COVID-19. CDR1 and CDR2 (germline): KGHDR, SFDVKD. V lost 2 bases, J lost 9 bases, and 12 bases lay in between. The CDR3 extends over 13 amino acids. Only in-frame clones appear in the TCRdb table, and some are missing; sequencing was by immunoSEQ multiplex PCR. The table records about 270,000 clones, around 90% of them present only once. The genes are TRBV24-1 and TRBJ1-2; D is ambiguous. Material for sequencing was PBMCs or T cells enriched from blood (not recorded which). The clonotype comes from a woman aged 30 to 39 who had recovered from COVID-19. Here the CDR3 reads CATSDSSGRSYTF. The CDR3 nucleotides read TGTGCCACCAGTGATTCCAGTGGCCGCAGCTACACCTTC.